One sample yielded the 9 T cell receptor beta chains listed below, sequenced in a study of CD8 T cells in Susac syndrome. The RNA, roughly 0.45 to 1 ug, was put through reverse transcription using random hexamers. TCRdb re-called the immunoSEQ multiplex PCR reads through MiXCR, storing one row per CDR3 protein. This table holds some 300,000 distinct CDR3 sequences, over 75% found once. Source material: CD8+ T cells from PBMCs. The receptors were sampled from a human donor with multiple sclerosis.

The J gene is TRBJ2-1, the V gene TRBV11-3; 10 nucleotides line up with TRBD1. V trimming: 5 bases; J trimming: 4 bases; junction bases outside the gene matches: 5. The CDR3 consists of 15 residues. Germline V CDR1 and CDR2: SGHNT, YENEEA. In DNA, the CDR3 is TGTGCCAGCAGCGCCGGGACAGGGGAATACAATGAGCAGTTCTTC. Translated: CASSAGTGEYNEQFF.

This clonotype was recorded once. The chain carries TRBV2 and TRBJ2-7; perhaps TRBD2 as D (5 bases). Trimming removed 1 base from V and 5 bases from J, with 12 bases in between. The CDR3 loop spans 14 amino acids. CDR1 SNHLY and CDR2 FYNNEI come from the germline V gene. CDR3 sequence reads: CASSEGRTLNEQYF. Here the CDR3 DNA reads TGTGCCAGCAGTGAAGGAAGGACTTTGAACGAGCAGTACTTC.

The rearrangement joins TRBV14 to TRBJ2-5; D might be TRBD2 (6 bases). Trimming cost V 2 bases and J 2 bases, with 9 bases left between them. This CDR3 is built from 14 residues. Germline CDR1 is SGHDN and CDR2 is FVKESK. Here the CDR3 reads CASSQTSFQETQYF. As DNA, the CDR3 is TGTGCCAGCAGCCAAACTAGCTTTCAAGAGACCCAGTACTTC.

The rearrangement links TRBV13 to TRBJ2-7; D unresolved. The ends were cut back, 5 bases at V and 6 bases at J, with 14 bases in the middle. The CDR3 is 13 amino acids. Germline assignment: CDR1 PRHDT and CDR2 FYEKMQ (reference sequence). The CDR3 nucleotides are TGTGCCAGCAGCCCCGGGCCCCCCCTCGAGCAGTACTTC. It encodes CASSPGPPLEQYF. Variable domain in full (rest from reference TRBV13 and TRBJ2-7): AAGVIQSPRHLIKEKRETATLKCYPIPRHDTVYWYQQGPGQDPQFLISFYEKMQSDKGSIPDRFSAQQFSDYHSELNMSSLELGDSALYFCASSPGPPLEQYFGPGTRLTVT.

V gene TRBV6-1 combines with J gene TRBJ2-7, with 9 bases fitting TRBD2. The germline gives CDR1 MNHNS, CDR2 SASEGT. Trimming removed 6 bases from V and 7 bases from J; junction bases left unmatched: 10. The CDR3 extends over 14 amino acids. The CDR3, as DNA: TGTGCCAGCAGGGTAGCGGGAGACTTAAAAGAGCAGTACTTC. Its protein is CASRVAGDLKEQYF.

CDR3 in DNA: TGTGCCAGCCGTAGCGGGGGCCGGGATTACAATGAGCAGTTCTTC. Translating gives CASRSGGRDYNEQFF. The chain links TRBV19 to TRBJ2-1; 9 bases match TRBD2. CDR1 LNHDA and CDR2 SQIVND come from the germline V gene (reference sequence). Trimming took 9 bases from V and 4 from J; bases not matched to a gene: 10. The length of the CDR3 is 15 residues.

Remarks on this clonotype: One end of the junction is discordant with germline, which a read error may explain. V usage is TRBV7-3 and J usage is TRBJ2-3; no firm D call. CDR1 is SGHTA, CDR2 FQGTGA, per germline. CDR3 length: 13 amino acids. The CDR3 region has the DNA TGTGCCAGCAGCTTCCTTACCACAGATACGCAGTGTTTT. It translates to CASSFLTTDTQCF.

V and J are TRBV3-1 and TRBJ2-6, with 7 bases lining up with TRBD1. CDR3 size: 17 residues. Germline values: CDR1 LGHDT, CDR2 YNNKEL (reference sequence). V was pared by 3 bases and J by 1 base, with 6 bases of the junction left unmatched. CDR3 in amino acids: CASSQGQPPSGANVLTF. The DNA of the CDR3 is TGTGCCAGCAGCCAGGGACAGCCGCCTTCTGGGGCCAACGTCCTGACTTTC.

This chain uses TRBV18 with TRBJ2-1, with D unresolved. V gave up 3 bases and J gave up 0 bases, with 12 bases separating them. Germline CDR1 is KGHSH and CDR2 is LQKENI. CDR3 size: 16 residues. Here the CDR3 DNA reads TGTGCCAGCTCACCGGTCGAGCCTCTCTCCTACAATGAGCAGTTCTTC. Its translation is CASSPVEPLSYNEQFF.